A selection of T cell receptor beta chains follows, all from one sample in a study of blood T cell repertoires in COVID-19. Method: immunoSEQ multiplex PCR; TCRdb's copy keeps in-frame clones and lacks some. The table has fewer than 150,000 clones, under 90% seen once. Sequenced: peripheral blood. The receptors stem from a human donor in a cohort sampled during active COVID-19. Both conserved end residues are part of each CDR3. The D gene is left open where the match is weak. For some rows the clone size is stated as once, few or many, or as a class when expanded; others skip it.

j_call: TRBJ2-7
v_call: TRBV2
d_call: NA
clone_size: NA
cdr3_aa: CASSDNKKFDLGWPEQYF
cdr3_nt: TGTGCCAGCAGTGATAATAAGAAGTTTGATCTCGGGTGGCCCGAGCAGTACTTC

j_call: TRBJ1-1
v_call: TRBV19
d_call: NA
clone_size: NA
cdr3_aa: CASKGIGTEAFF
cdr3_nt: TGTGCCAGCAAGGGGATCGGGACTGAAGCTTTCTTT

j_call: TRBJ2-7
v_call: TRBV3-1/TRBV3-2
d_call: NA
clone_size: NA
cdr3_aa: CASDLDLDEQYF
cdr3_nt: TGTGCCAGCGACCTAGATTTGGACGAGCAGTACTTC

j_call: TRBJ2-7
v_call: TRBV30
d_call: TRBD1
clone_size: few
cdr3_aa: CALGRDRVRGQYF
cdr3_nt: TGTGCCTTGGGTAGGGACAGGGTTCGAGGGCAGTACTTC

j_call: TRBJ1-1
v_call: TRBV7-8
d_call: NA
clone_size: NA
cdr3_aa: CASSPPGEAFF
cdr3_nt: TGTGCCAGCAGCCCCCCCGGGGAAGCTTTCTTT

j_call: TRBJ1-3
v_call: TRBV30
d_call: NA
clone_size: few
cdr3_aa: CAWDQGAGNTIYF
cdr3_nt: TGTGCCTGGGACCAGGGTGCTGGAAACACCATATATTTT

j_call: TRBJ2-2
v_call: TRBV18
d_call: NA
clone_size: NA
cdr3_aa: CASSPASSNTGELFF
cdr3_nt: TGTGCCAGCTCACCGGCCAGTTCGAACACCGGGGAGCTGTTTTTT

j_call: TRBJ2-3
v_call: TRBV3-1/TRBV3-2
d_call: TRBD2
clone_size: NA
cdr3_aa: CASSQVALAGGGGDTQYF
cdr3_nt: TGTGCCAGCAGCCAAGTGGCGCTAGCGGGGGGAGGCGGGGATACGCAGTATTTT

j_call: TRBJ1-5
v_call: TRBV21-1
d_call: NA
clone_size: NA
cdr3_aa: CASSPQAPNQPQHF
cdr3_nt: TGTGCCAGCAGCCCACAGGCTCCGAATCAGCCCCAGCATTTT

j_call: TRBJ1-2
v_call: TRBV7-3
d_call: NA
clone_size: NA
cdr3_aa: CASSLGARVPPYGYTF
cdr3_nt: TGTGCCAGCAGCTTAGGGGCCAGGGTTCCCCCCTATGGCTACACCTTC

j_call: TRBJ2-1
v_call: TRBV9
d_call: TRBD2
clone_size: NA
cdr3_aa: CASSVSIPGLASTSSYNEQFF
cdr3_nt: TGTGCCAGCAGCGTTTCGATACCGGGACTAGCGTCGACGAGCTCCTACAATGAGCAGTTCTTC

j_call: TRBJ1-3
v_call: TRBV19
d_call: NA
clone_size: few
cdr3_aa: CASSIKAGTGNTIYF
cdr3_nt: TGTGCCAGTAGTATAAAGGCAGGGACAGGAAACACCATATATTTT

j_call: TRBJ2-5
v_call: TRBV11-3
d_call: NA
clone_size: NA
cdr3_aa: CASSPGPGVETQYF
cdr3_nt: TGTGCCAGCAGCCCAGGGCCCGGAGTGGAGACCCAGTACTTC

j_call: TRBJ2-7
v_call: TRBV29-1
d_call: TRBD1
clone_size: NA
cdr3_aa: CSVGDRVGSYEQYF
cdr3_nt: TGCAGCGTTGGCGACAGGGTGGGCTCCTACGAGCAGTACTTC

j_call: TRBJ2-7
v_call: TRBV11-2
d_call: NA
clone_size: few
cdr3_aa: CASSLVGSYEQYF
cdr3_nt: TGTGCCAGCAGCTTAGTCGGCTCCTACGAGCAGTACTTC

j_call: TRBJ2-1
v_call: TRBV7-3
d_call: TRBD2
clone_size: NA
cdr3_aa: CASSFLAGGQRTAYNEQFF
cdr3_nt: TGTGCCAGCAGCTTTCTAGCGGGGGGCCAGAGGACTGCTTACAATGAGCAGTTCTTC